The clone carrying this T cell receptor beta chain has only one observation. Its target is not known. An amount of RNA that ranged from roughly 0.5 to 1 ug was reverse transcribed with random hexamers. Multiplex PCR with immunoSEQ amplified the TCR beta CDR3 across 54 Vbeta and 13 Jbeta. One entry per CDR3 protein results from TCRdb running MiXCR on the immunoSEQ multiplex PCR reads. The profile covers 250,000 to 300,000 distinct CDR3 sequences, with 75% to 85% appearing a single time and around 0.21% taken by the ten largest. The authors carried out high-throughput sequencing of TCR beta. They applied it to CD8+ and CD4+ T cells obtained from blood. Both CD4+ and CD8+ T cells were negatively isolated, and TEMRA cells underwent FACS enrichment. The CDR3 length is 15 residues. Germline V CDR1 and CDR2: SGHDT, YYEEEE. V trimming: 4 bases; J trimming: 8 bases; junction bases outside the gene matches: 7.

The record originates from a study of CD8 T cells in Susac syndrome. Overall study results and limits: An acknowledgment was made by the study that its TCR sequencing and HLA analysis involved relatively few individuals.

Sequencing was carried out using CD8+ T cells from PBMCs. The origin of this receptor is a human donor with multiple sclerosis. This sequence joins TRBV5-6 and TRBJ2-1; 12 positions agree with TRBD2. Written as DNA, the CDR3 is TGTGCCAGCAGCCCGACTAGCGGGAGTTTGTATGAGCAGTTCTTC. Amino acids: CASSPTSGSLYEQFF.